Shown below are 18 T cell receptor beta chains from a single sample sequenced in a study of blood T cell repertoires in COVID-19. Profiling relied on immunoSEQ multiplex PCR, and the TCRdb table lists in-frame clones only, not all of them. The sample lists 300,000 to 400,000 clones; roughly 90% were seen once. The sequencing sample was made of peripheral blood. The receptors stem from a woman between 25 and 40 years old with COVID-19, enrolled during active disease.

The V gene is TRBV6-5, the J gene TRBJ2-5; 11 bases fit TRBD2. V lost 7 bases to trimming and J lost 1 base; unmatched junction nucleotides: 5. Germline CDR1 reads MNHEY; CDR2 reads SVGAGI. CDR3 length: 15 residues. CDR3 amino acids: CASILAGVLQETQYF. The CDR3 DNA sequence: TGTGCCAGCATACTAGCGGGGGTCCTCCAAGAGACCCAGTACTTC.

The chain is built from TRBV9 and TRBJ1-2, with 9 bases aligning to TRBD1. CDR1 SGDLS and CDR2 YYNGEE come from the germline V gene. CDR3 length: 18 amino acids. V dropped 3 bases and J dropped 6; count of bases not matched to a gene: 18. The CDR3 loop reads CASSGGWAMGQGSNGYTF. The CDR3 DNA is TGTGCCAGCAGCGGCGGCTGGGCCATGGGACAGGGCTCAAATGGCTACACCTTC.

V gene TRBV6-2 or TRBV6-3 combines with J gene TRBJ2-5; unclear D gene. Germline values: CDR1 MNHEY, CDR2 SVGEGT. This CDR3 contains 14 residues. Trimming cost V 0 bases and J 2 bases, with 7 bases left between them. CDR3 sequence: CASSYSLQQETQYF. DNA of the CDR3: TGTGCCAGCAGTTACTCGTTACAGCAAGAGACCCAGTACTTC.

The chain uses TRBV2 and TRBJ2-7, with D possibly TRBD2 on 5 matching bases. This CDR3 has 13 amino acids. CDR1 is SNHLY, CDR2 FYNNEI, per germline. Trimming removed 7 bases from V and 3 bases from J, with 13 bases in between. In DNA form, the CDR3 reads TGTGCCAGCACCCCACCGGGGAACTACGAGCAGTACTTC. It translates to CASTPPGNYEQYF.

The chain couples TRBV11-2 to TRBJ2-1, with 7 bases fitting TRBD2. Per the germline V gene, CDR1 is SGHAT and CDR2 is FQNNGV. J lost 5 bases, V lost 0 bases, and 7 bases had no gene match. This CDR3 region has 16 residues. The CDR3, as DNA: TGTGCCAGCAGCTTAGAGGGAGGGCTTTTGGACAATGAGCAGTTCTTC. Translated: CASSLEGGLLDNEQFF. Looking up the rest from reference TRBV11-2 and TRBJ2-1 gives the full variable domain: EAGVAQSPRYKIIEKRQSVAFWCNPISGHATLYWYQQILGQGPKLLIQFQNNGVVDDSQLPKDRFSAERLKGVDSTLKIQPAKLEDSAVYLCASSLEGGLLDNEQFFGPGTRLTVL.

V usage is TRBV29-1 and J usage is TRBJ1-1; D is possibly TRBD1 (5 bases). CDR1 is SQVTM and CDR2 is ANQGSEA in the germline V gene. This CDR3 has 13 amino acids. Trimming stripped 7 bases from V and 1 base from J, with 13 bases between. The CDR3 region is CSAGTLANTEAFF. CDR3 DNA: TGCAGCGCTGGGACTCTAGCGAACACTGAAGCTTTCTTT.

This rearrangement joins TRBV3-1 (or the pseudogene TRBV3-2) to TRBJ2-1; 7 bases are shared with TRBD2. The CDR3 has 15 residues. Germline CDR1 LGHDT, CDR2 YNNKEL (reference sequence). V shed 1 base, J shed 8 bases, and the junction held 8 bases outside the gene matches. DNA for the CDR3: TGTGCCAGCAGCCAAGCCGGCGGGAGCTATGATGAGCAGTTCTTC. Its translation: CASSQAGGSYDEQFF.

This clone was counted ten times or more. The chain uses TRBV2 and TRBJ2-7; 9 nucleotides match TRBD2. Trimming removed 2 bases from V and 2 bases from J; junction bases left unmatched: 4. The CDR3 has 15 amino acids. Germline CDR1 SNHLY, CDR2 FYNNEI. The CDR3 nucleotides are TGTGCCAGCAGTGAATTAGCGGGAGAACCCTACGAGCAGTACGTC. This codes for CASSELAGEPYEQYV.

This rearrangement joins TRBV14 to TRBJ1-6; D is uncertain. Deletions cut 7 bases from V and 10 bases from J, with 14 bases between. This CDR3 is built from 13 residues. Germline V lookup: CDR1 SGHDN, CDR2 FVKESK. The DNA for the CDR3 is TGTGCCAGCACCCGGCAGGTTGGATCACCCCTCCACTTT. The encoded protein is CASTRQVGSPLHF.

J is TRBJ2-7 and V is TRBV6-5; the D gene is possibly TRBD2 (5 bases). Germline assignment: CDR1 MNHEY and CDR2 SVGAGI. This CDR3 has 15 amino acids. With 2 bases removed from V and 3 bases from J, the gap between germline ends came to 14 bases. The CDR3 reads CASSYAFSGNYEQYF. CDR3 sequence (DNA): TGTGCCAGCAGTTACGCTTTCTCCGGGAACTACGAGCAGTACTTC.

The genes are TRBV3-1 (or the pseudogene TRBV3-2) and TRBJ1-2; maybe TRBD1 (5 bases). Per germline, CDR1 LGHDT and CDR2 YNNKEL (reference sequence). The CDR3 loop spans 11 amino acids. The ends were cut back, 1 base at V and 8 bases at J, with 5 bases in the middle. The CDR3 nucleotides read TGTGCCAGCAGCCAAGGGGGCGGCTACACCTTC. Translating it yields CASSQGGGYTF.

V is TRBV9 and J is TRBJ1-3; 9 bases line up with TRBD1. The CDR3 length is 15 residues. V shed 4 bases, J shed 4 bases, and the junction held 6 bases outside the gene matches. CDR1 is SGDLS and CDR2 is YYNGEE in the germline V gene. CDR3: CASSRDRAGGNTIYF. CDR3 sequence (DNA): TGTGCCAGCAGCCGGGACAGGGCAGGAGGAAACACCATATATTTT.

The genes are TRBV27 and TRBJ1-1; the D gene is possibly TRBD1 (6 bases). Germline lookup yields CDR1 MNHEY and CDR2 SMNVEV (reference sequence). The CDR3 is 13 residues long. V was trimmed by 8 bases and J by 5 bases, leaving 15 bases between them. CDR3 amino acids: CASLQQGRTEAFF. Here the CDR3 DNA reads TGTGCCAGCTTACAACAGGGTAGGACTGAAGCTTTCTTT.

This CDR3 is CASRSTGLNNEKLFF. In DNA form, the CDR3 reads TGCGCCAGCAGATCTACAGGGCTCAATAATGAAAAACTGTTTTTT. The chain couples TRBV4-1 to TRBJ1-4, with D possibly matching TRBD1 (6 bases). This CDR3 is 15 amino acids long. The V end was cut by 6 bases, the J end by 4 bases, with 15 bases between. Germline-derived CDR1 and CDR2 are MGHRA and YSYEKL.

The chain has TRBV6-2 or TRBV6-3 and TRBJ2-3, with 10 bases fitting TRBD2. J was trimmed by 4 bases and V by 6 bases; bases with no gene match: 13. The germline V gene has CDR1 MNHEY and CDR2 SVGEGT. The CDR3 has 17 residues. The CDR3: CASSSSSSGSFSDTQYF. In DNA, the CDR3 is TGTGCCAGCAGCTCCTCCTCTAGCGGGAGTTTTTCAGATACGCAGTATTTT.

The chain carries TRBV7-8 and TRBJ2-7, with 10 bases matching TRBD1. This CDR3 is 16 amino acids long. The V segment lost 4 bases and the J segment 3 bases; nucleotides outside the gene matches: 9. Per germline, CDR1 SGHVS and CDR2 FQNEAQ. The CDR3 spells CASSSLATGGLYEQYV. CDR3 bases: TGTGCCAGCAGCTCCTTAGCGACAGGGGGCCTCTACGAGCAGTACGTC.

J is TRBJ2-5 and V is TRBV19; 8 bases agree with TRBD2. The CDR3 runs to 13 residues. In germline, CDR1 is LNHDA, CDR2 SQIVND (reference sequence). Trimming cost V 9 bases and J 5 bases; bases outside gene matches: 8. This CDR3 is CASGGGPRETQYF. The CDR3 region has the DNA TGTGCCAGCGGGGGGGGGCCCCGGGAGACCCAGTACTTC. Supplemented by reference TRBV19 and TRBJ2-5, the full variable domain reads DGGITQSPKYLFRKEGQNVTLSCEQNLNHDAMYWYRQDPGQGLRLIYYSQIVNDFQKGDIAEGYSVSREKKESFPLTVTSAQKNPTAFYLCASGGGPRETQYFGPGTRLLVL.

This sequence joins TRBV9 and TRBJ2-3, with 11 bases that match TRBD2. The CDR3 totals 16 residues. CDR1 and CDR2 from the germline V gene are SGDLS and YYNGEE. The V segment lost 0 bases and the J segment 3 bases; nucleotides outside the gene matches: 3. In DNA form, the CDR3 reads TGTGCCAGCAGCGTAGAGGCTAGCGGGGGGACAGATACGCAGTATTTT. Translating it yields CASSVEASGGTDTQYF.